The rows below give T cell receptor beta chains drawn from one sample of a study of response to subunit inactivated influenza vaccine. TCRdb recomputed calls from the RT-PCR reads with MiXCR, one row per CDR3 protein. The data hold a few hundred thousand distinct CDR3 sequences, with around a fifth observed a single time. Sequenced material: PBMCs from blood, taken around 22 months after vaccination. The receptors here all came from a man between 45 and 75 years old who received an inactivated influenza vaccine. CDR3s include the opening cysteine and the closing phenylalanine or tryptophan. The D gene is left open where the match is weak. Clone size appears in some rows only: once, few, many, or a class for an expanded clone.

DNA,CDR3,V,J,length,D,size
TGCGCCAGCAGCACCGGACAGGGGGCGAATTCACCCCTCCACTTT,CASSTGQGANSPLHF,TRBV4-3,TRBJ1-6,15,TRBD1,few
TGTGCCAGCAGCCAAGAACCAGGGAATCAGCCCCAGCATTTT,CASSQEPGNQPQHF,TRBV4-2,TRBJ1-5,14,.,.
TGTGCCAGCTCGGAGACAGGGGGCAATCAGCCCCAGCATTTT,CASSETGGNQPQHF,TRBV18,TRBJ1-5,14,TRBD1,many
TGCGCCAGCAGCCAAGTTAAGGGGTCGGATGAAAAACTGTTTTTT,CASSQVKGSDEKLFF,TRBV4-1,TRBJ1-4,15,.,few
TGCGCCAGCAGCCCCCAGCTTGGTGAAAAACTGTTTTTT,CASSPQLGEKLFF,TRBV4-3,TRBJ1-4,13,.,.
TGTGCCAGCAGTTTAGTTGGGGTCGGGCCCAAAAACATTCAGTACTTC,CASSLVGVGPKNIQYF,TRBV12-3/TRBV12-4,TRBJ2-4,16,.,.
TGTGCCAGCAGCTTAGACAGGGGAGGCGAAAAACTGTTTTTT,CASSLDRGGEKLFF,TRBV7-6,TRBJ1-4,14,TRBD1,.
TGTGCCAGCCAGGGACAGGGATCTTCACCCCTCCACTTT,CASQGQGSSPLHF,TRBV6-2/TRBV6-3,TRBJ1-6,13,TRBD1,.
TGTGCCAGCACCCCAGGGTCTAGCGGCTCCTACAATGAGCAGTTCTTC,CASTPGSSGSYNEQFF,TRBV12-3/TRBV12-4,TRBJ2-1,16,TRBD2,.
TGCGCCAGCAGCACAGGGGCTAACTATGGCTACACCTTC,CASSTGANYGYTF,TRBV5-1,TRBJ1-2,13,TRBD1,few
TGTGCCAGCAGCAGACAGATAAACACTGAAGCTTTCTTT,CASSRQINTEAFF,TRBV12-3/TRBV12-4,TRBJ1-1,13,.,many
TGTGCCAGCAGCCAAGTGAGAGCCTACGAGCAGTACTTC,CASSQVRAYEQYF,TRBV14,TRBJ2-7,13,.,few
TGCAGCGTTCGGACTAGCGGGAATAAACTCTACGAGCAGTACTTC,CSVRTSGNKLYEQYF,TRBV29-1,TRBJ2-7,15,TRBD2,few
TGTGCCAGCACCAGGGACGGCAATCAGCCCCAGCATTTT,CASTRDGNQPQHF,TRBV12-3/TRBV12-4,TRBJ1-5,13,.,many
TGTGCCAGTAGTAGGGGACTAGCGGGGGACGATGAGCAGTTCTTC,CASSRGLAGDDEQFF,TRBV19,TRBJ2-1,15,TRBD2,.
TGCAGTGCCCGTGGGGGCTTGGACTATGGCTACACCTTC,CSARGGLDYGYTF,TRBV20-1,TRBJ1-2,13,.,few
TGCAGTGCAAACCGGCCGGGACAGGATAGGGACACTGAAGCTTTCTTT,CSANRPGQDRDTEAFF,TRBV20-1,TRBJ1-1,16,TRBD1,few
TGTGCCACCAGCACTACAGGGTGGACTGAAGCTTTCTTT,CATSTTGWTEAFF,TRBV15,TRBJ1-1,13,.,many
TGTGCCAGCAGTGTAGCGGGAGGCTCCTACAATGAGCAGTTCTTC,CASSVAGGSYNEQFF,TRBV6-1,TRBJ2-1,15,TRBD2,few
TGCAGTGCTGGGACAGGGGGCGATGGCTACACCTTC,CSAGTGGDGYTF,TRBV20-1,TRBJ1-2,12,TRBD1,.
TGCGCCAGCAGCCAAGACAGGGAACAAGCTGGCTACACCTTC,CASSQDREQAGYTF,TRBV4-3,TRBJ1-2,14,.,.
TGTGCCAGCAGTTTGAGTTGGGGACAGGGGGCTGAAGCTTTCTTT,CASSLSWGQGAEAFF,TRBV28,TRBJ1-1,15,TRBD1,.
TGCAGCGCCAAACTAGCGGGAGGGCCAGGTGAGCAGTTCTTC,CSAKLAGGPGEQFF,TRBV29-1,TRBJ2-1,14,TRBD2,.
TGTGCCAGCAGCCAAATTTGGAGTAGCTCCTACAATGAGCAGTTCTTC,CASSQIWSSSYNEQFF,TRBV3-1,TRBJ2-1,16,.,.
TGTGCCAGCTCACCACAGCAGCAATACGAGCAGTACTTC,CASSPQQQYEQYF,TRBV18,TRBJ2-7,13,.,.
TGTGCCAGCAGCTTAGCCGGGGCTAGCGGGGTAAGAGGTGAGCAGTTCTTC,CASSLAGASGVRGEQFF,TRBV7-2,TRBJ2-1,17,TRBD2,few
TGTGCCAGCAGTTACGTAGGGGCTCCGAACACTGAAGCTTTCTTT,CASSYVGAPNTEAFF,TRBV6-2/TRBV6-3,TRBJ1-1,15,.,few
TGCGCCAGCCGGGCCCTTTACTCTGGAAACACCATATATTTT,CASRALYSGNTIYF,TRBV5-1,TRBJ1-3,14,.,.
TGTGCCAGCAGTTACTCGACCAGGGCCCGGGGGCCCCTCCACTTT,CASSYSTRARGPLHF,TRBV6-5,TRBJ1-6,15,.,many
TGTGCCAGCAGCGTCTCCACAGCGTCCTACGAGCAGTACTTC,CASSVSTASYEQYF,TRBV9,TRBJ2-7,14,.,.
TGTGCCAGCACCCCCTTTGGCTACGAGCAGTACTTC,CASTPFGYEQYF,TRBV6-1,TRBJ2-7,12,.,few
TGTGCCAGCAGCTTAGCCCCGGGACAGCTTAATTCACCCCTCCACTTT,CASSLAPGQLNSPLHF,TRBV7-2,TRBJ1-6,16,TRBD1,many
TGTGCCAGCAGTACAGGGGGCTGGGAGACCCAGTACTTC,CASSTGGWETQYF,TRBV6-1,TRBJ2-5,13,TRBD1,.
TGTGCCAGCAGAAGCACAGGAACGCCTGAAGCTTTCTTT,CASRSTGTPEAFF,TRBV6-2/TRBV6-3,TRBJ1-1,13,.,few
TGTGCCAGTAGCGCAACAAATGACAATTCACCCCTCCACTTT,CASSATNDNSPLHF,TRBV19,TRBJ1-6,14,.,.
TGTGCCAGCAGTTCACCTCAGACAGGGGGTGGCTACACCTTC,CASSSPQTGGGYTF,TRBV6-5,TRBJ1-2,14,TRBD1,many
TGCAGTGCTACCGGACACCTCAACACCGGGGAGCTGTTTTTT,CSATGHLNTGELFF,TRBV20-1,TRBJ2-2,14,.,.
TGCGCCAGCAGCCAAGAAGGCCTTCTACAGGGGGCGTGGGGAATCACCTTC,CASSQEGLLQGAWGITF,TRBV4-1,TRBJ1-2,17,TRBD1,few
TGTGCCAGCAGTTACGACAAAAGGGGGAACACTGAAGCTTTCTTT,CASSYDKRGNTEAFF,TRBV6-5,TRBJ1-1,15,.,.
TGTGCCAGCACTCGACAGGGGCGCACAGATACGCAGTATTTT,CASTRQGRTDTQYF,TRBV12-3/TRBV12-4,TRBJ2-3,14,TRBD1,.
TGCGCCAGCAGCCAAGCTGATTCACCCCTCCACTTT,CASSQADSPLHF,TRBV4-1,TRBJ1-6,12,.,many
TGTGCCAGCAGTTTAGGAGGACCAAATAGCAATCAGCCCCAGCATTTT,CASSLGGPNSNQPQHF,TRBV12-3/TRBV12-4,TRBJ1-5,16,.,.
TGTGCCAGCAGCTTGGACAGGGGAGGCCATGGCTACACCTTC,CASSLDRGGHGYTF,TRBV5-4,TRBJ1-2,14,TRBD1,few
TGTGCCAGCAGCCAGAGACAGGGGGCGGCCGGGGAGCTGTTTTTT,CASSQRQGAAGELFF,TRBV14,TRBJ2-2,15,TRBD1,few
TGCGCCAGCAGCATAGACAGGTGGGGGATTTCTGAAGCTTTCTTT,CASSIDRWGISEAFF,TRBV5-1,TRBJ1-1,15,.,few
TGCGCCAGCAGCCAGGAGGACAGCCACGAGCAGTACTTC,CASSQEDSHEQYF,TRBV4-3,TRBJ2-7,13,.,few
TGTGCCAGCAGCCAACAGGGACGGCTGAACACTGAAGCTTTCTTT,CASSQQGRLNTEAFF,TRBV14,TRBJ1-1,15,.,.
TGCAGCGCCCGAACCGGGACAGGGTTTCGGGAGCAGTACTTC,CSARTGTGFREQYF,TRBV29-1,TRBJ2-7,14,TRBD1,.
TGCGCCAGCAGCGCCGGGACAGGGCGTTCACCCCTCCACTTT,CASSAGTGRSPLHF,TRBV5-1,TRBJ1-6,14,TRBD1,.
TGCAGTGCTAGGCGTGGACTAGCGTTCTACGAGCAGTACTTC,CSARRGLAFYEQYF,TRBV20-1,TRBJ2-7,14,TRBD2,once
TGTGCCAGCAGCGTAGACCGGACGAACACTGAAGCTTTCTTT,CASSVDRTNTEAFF,TRBV11-2,TRBJ1-1,14,.,.
TGTGCCACCAGTGATTCCATGGCTGGTGGCTACACCTTC,CATSDSMAGGYTF,TRBV24-1,TRBJ1-2,13,.,few
TGCAGTGCTAGGGGGGGGAGGGATGGCTACACCTTC,CSARGGRDGYTF,TRBV20-1,TRBJ1-2,12,.,few
TGTGCCAGCAGTTTTGGACAGACAGATACGCAGTATTTT,CASSFGQTDTQYF,TRBV12-3/TRBV12-4,TRBJ2-3,13,.,.
TGTGCCTGGAGTCTTGGTTACGAGCAGTACTTC,CAWSLGYEQYF,TRBV30,TRBJ2-7,11,.,.
TGTGCCAGCAGTTACTTAGGTTACAATGAGCAGTTCTTC,CASSYLGYNEQFF,TRBV6-6,TRBJ2-1,13,.,.